This note documents a single TCR beta chain sequence. The antigen is unknown. One end of the junction is discordant with germline, which a read error may explain. This sample's RNA came from whole unsorted tissue. This CDR3 spans 18 amino acids. The V gene's germline CDR1 is MNHEY and CDR2 SVGAGI. The sample originates from a study of tumor and adjacent non-tumor tissue in lung cancer. The library came from three nested PCR rounds adapted from ARM-PCR protocols. TCRdb redid the calling of the multiplex PCR reads with MiXCR, one entry per CDR3 protein. Altogether tens of thousands of distinct CDR3 sequences are present, about three fifths being singletons, with the ten largest covering just over 20%. Study results and caveats: TCR diversity was significantly greater in tumor than normal lung tissue.

The chain recombines TRBV6-5 with TRBJ2-2, with D maybe TRBD2 (6 bases). Sequenced: lung tumor tissue. This receptor was identified in a man in his forties or fifties with non-small cell lung cancer. The CDR3 DNA reads TGTGACAGCAGTTACTCGTATTGGAGGGAGGCCATCGCCGGGGAGCTGTTTTTT. Amino acids: CDSSYSYWREAIAGELFF.